These T cell receptor beta chains were read from a single sample in a study of monozygotic twins with inflammatory bowel disease. TCRdb re-called the 5' RACE reads; one entry per CDR3 protein, DNA not given. This table holds about 170,000 distinct CDR3 sequences. The sequenced material came from blood. These receptors all come from a human donor with ulcerative colitis or Crohn's disease, or a healthy co-twin of an affected twin (not recorded which). Each CDR3 is given with its conserved first and last residue.

v_call: TRBV6-1; j_call: TRBJ2-7; cdr3_length: 15; cdr3_aa: CASSERGSISYEQYF
v_call: TRBV7-2; j_call: TRBJ1-5; cdr3_length: 17; cdr3_aa: CASSLEEGPRDNQPQHF
v_call: TRBV5-1; j_call: TRBJ1-4; cdr3_length: 14; cdr3_aa: CASSSDVSNEKLFF
v_call: TRBV5-1; j_call: TRBJ1-1; cdr3_length: 16; cdr3_aa: CASSSNAGPMNTEAFF
v_call: TRBV5-4; j_call: TRBJ2-2; cdr3_length: 17; cdr3_aa: CASSSGAGTGNTGELFF
v_call: TRBV7-9; j_call: TRBJ1-2; cdr3_length: 13; cdr3_aa: CASSQDTGGGYTF
v_call: TRBV24-1; j_call: TRBJ2-3; cdr3_length: 14; cdr3_aa: CATSPGQGTDTQYF
v_call: TRBV6-1; j_call: TRBJ2-3; cdr3_length: 14; cdr3_aa: CASKLPGRADTQYF
v_call: TRBV20-1; j_call: TRBJ2-1; cdr3_length: 14; cdr3_aa: CSAPGPPFYNEQFF
v_call: TRBV12-3/TRBV12-4; j_call: TRBJ2-7; cdr3_length: 15; cdr3_aa: CASRSTRGLDYEQYF
v_call: TRBV6-5; j_call: TRBJ2-1; cdr3_length: 14; cdr3_aa: CASSYSTGYNEQFF
v_call: TRBV28; j_call: TRBJ2-7; cdr3_length: 17; cdr3_aa: CASSPGLAGKGSYEQYF
v_call: TRBV7-2; j_call: TRBJ1-6; cdr3_length: 16; cdr3_aa: CASSRTGSPYNSPLHF
v_call: TRBV7-2; j_call: TRBJ2-5; cdr3_length: 17; cdr3_aa: CASSTLPSGNEQETQYF
v_call: TRBV25-1; j_call: TRBJ2-1; cdr3_length: 16; cdr3_aa: CASSEEGELGANEQFF